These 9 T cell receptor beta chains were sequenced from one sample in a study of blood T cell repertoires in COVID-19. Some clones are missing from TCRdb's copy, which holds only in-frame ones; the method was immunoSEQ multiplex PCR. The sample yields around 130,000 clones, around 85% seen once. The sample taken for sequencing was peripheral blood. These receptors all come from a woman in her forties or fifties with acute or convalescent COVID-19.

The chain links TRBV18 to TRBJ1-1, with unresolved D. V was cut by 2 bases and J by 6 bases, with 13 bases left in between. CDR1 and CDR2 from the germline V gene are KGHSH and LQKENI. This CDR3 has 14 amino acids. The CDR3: CASSPSSGKPEAFF. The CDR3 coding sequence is TGTGCCAGCTCACCATCGAGCGGGAAGCCTGAAGCTTTCTTT.

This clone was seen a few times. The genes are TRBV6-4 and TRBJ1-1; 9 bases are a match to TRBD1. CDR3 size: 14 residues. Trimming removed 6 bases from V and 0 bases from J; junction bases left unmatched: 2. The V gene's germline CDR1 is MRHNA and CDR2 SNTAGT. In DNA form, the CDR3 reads TGTGCCAGCAGGACAGGGGGTGTGAACACTGAAGCTTTCTTT. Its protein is CASRTGGVNTEAFF.

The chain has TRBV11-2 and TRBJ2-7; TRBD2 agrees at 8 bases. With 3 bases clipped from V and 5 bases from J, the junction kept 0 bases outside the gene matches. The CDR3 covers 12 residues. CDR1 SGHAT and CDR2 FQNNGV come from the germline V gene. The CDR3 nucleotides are TGTGCCAGCAGCTTGGGACTAGACGAGCAGTACTTC. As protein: CASSLGLDEQYF.

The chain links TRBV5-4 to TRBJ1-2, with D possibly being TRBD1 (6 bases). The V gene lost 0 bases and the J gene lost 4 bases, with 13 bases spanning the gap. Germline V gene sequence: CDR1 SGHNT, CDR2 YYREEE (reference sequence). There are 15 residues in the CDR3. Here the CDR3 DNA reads TGTGCCAGCAGCTTGGACAGGGCCGCATCCTATGGCTACACCTTC. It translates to CASSLDRAASYGYTF. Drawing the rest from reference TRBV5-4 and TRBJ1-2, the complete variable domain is ETGVTQSPTHLIKTRGQQVTLRCSSQSGHNTVSWYQQALGQGPQFIFQYYREEENGRGNFPPRFSGLQFPNYSSELNVNALELDDSALYLCASSLDRAASYGYTFGSGTRLTVV.

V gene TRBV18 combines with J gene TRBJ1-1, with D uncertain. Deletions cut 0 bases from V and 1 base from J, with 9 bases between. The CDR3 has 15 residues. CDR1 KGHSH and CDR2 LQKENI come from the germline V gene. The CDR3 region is CASSPPITENTEAFF. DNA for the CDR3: TGTGCCAGCTCACCACCTATCACAGAGAACACTGAAGCTTTCTTT.

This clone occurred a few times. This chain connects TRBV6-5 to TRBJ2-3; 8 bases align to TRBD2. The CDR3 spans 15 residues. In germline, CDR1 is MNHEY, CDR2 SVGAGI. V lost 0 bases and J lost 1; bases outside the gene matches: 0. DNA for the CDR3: TGTGCCAGCAGTTACTCGACTAGCGGCACAGATACGCAGTATTTT. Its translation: CASSYSTSGTDTQYF.

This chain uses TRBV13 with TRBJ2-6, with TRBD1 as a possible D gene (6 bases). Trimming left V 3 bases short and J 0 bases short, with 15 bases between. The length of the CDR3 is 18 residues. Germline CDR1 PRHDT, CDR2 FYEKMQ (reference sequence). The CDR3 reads CASSFLSGAHSGANVLTF. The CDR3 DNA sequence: TGTGCCAGCAGCTTTTTGTCAGGGGCCCACTCTGGGGCCAACGTCCTGACTTTC.

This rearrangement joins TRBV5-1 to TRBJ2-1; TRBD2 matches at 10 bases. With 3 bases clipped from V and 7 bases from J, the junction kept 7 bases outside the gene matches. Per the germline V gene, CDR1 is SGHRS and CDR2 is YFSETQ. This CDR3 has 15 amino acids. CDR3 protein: CASSSLAGEGNEQFF. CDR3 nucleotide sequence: TGCGCCAGCAGCTCGCTAGCGGGGGAGGGAAATGAGCAGTTCTTC. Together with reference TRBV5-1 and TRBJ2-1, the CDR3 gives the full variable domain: KAGVTQTPRYLIKTRGQQVTLSCSPISGHRSVSWYQQTPGQGLQFLFEYFSETQRNKGNFPGRFSGRQFSNSRSEMNVSTLELGDSALYLCASSSLAGEGNEQFFGPGTRLTVL.

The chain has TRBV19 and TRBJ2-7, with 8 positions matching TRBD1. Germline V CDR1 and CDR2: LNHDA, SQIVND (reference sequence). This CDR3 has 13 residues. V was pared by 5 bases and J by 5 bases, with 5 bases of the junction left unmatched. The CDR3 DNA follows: TGTGCCAGTAGTTATCAGGGGGCTCACGAGCAGTACTTC. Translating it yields CASSYQGAHEQYF.